This record concerns one T cell receptor beta chain sequence. The target antigen is unknown. The CDR3 length is 13 residues. Trimming removed 5 bases from V and 1 base from J, with 8 bases in between. Germline-derived CDR1 and CDR2 are SGHVS and FQNEAQ. The sample is drawn from a study of Ad26.COV2.S vaccination and SARS-CoV-2 variants. Findings of the study overall: Total T cell responses may have been underestimated by the TCR breadth and depth analyses. Post-vaccination spike-specific CD8+ and CD4+ T cell responses reportedly had substantial breadth. Non-spike TCR breadth showed similarity between vaccine and placebo recipients. Vaccine recipients posted higher spike-specific TCR breadth than their placebo counterparts.

The data were produced by immunoSEQ multiplex PCR, yet TCRdb's version contains in-frame clones alone and is incomplete. Among approximately 340,000 clones listed, just over 90% were seen once. The chain couples TRBV7-8 to TRBJ2-5; the D gene is possibly TRBD1 (5 bases). The material sequenced was peripheral blood, taken after recovery from COVID-19. The receptor was derived from a human donor who had recovered from COVID-19. CDR3 protein: CASSVTVQETQYF. CDR3 DNA: TGTGCCAGCAGCGTGACAGTCCAAGAGACCCAGTACTTC.